The 22 T cell receptor beta chains below all came from one sample that was sequenced in a study of cytomegalovirus exposure and HLA in healthy donors. Here immunoSEQ multiplex PCR was the method, and the copy in TCRdb shows in-frame clones only, minus some. The table shows 66,000 or so clones, with 95% to 98% occurring only once. What was sequenced was PBMCs. These TCRs come from a woman aged 18 to 35 in good health and CMV-seropositive.

The rearrangement links TRBV2 to TRBJ1-5, with 8 bases matching TRBD1. The CDR3 sequence is 14 residues long. V gave up 6 bases and J gave up 6 bases; unmatched junction bases: 7. CDR1 and CDR2 from the germline V gene are SNHLY and FYNNEI. DNA for the CDR3: TGTGCCAGCAGCGAGGACAGGGCTAGTCAGCCCCAGCATTTT. Translated, it gives CASSEDRASQPQHF.

This rearrangement joins TRBV4-1 to TRBJ2-1, with 9 bases aligning to TRBD2. The J segment lost 5 bases and the V segment lost 2 bases, leaving 7 bases of the junction unmatched. Germline V gives CDR1 MGHRA, CDR2 YSYEKL. The CDR3 consists of 16 residues. This CDR3 is CASSQSSAGGHNEQFF. The CDR3, as DNA: TGCGCCAGCAGCCAATCTAGTGCGGGAGGGCACAATGAGCAGTTCTTC.

The chain links TRBV6-1 to TRBJ2-1, with 8 bases that match TRBD2. The CDR3 runs to 14 residues. After removal of 8 bases from V and 8 bases from J, the junction contained 11 bases not matched to a gene. Germline CDR1 is MNHNS and CDR2 is SASEGT. The CDR3 loop reads CASLMAGGPYEQFF. CDR3 in DNA: TGTGCCAGCCTTATGGCGGGAGGACCTTATGAGCAGTTCTTC.

The chain joins TRBV2 to TRBJ2-6; TRBD1 matches 8 bases. From germline, CDR1 is SNHLY and CDR2 FYNNEI. Trimming removed 6 bases from V and 4 bases from J; junction bases left unmatched: 8. The CDR3 contains 16 residues. Written as DNA, the CDR3 is TGTGCCAGCAGCGCTCAGGGGGCGGGGGGGGCCAACGTCCTGACTTTC. Its protein product is CASSAQGAGGANVLTF.

V usage is TRBV28 and J usage is TRBJ1-2; D call uncertain. Germline V CDR1 and CDR2: MDHEN, SYDVKM. V lost 5 bases and J lost 8, with 18 bases in between. The CDR3 has 14 amino acids. The CDR3 DNA follows: TGTGCCAGCAGTCCTCTAGCTGAGGTTCTGGGCTACACCTTC. It specifies CASSPLAEVLGYTF.

The chain recombines TRBV7-2 with TRBJ2-1; 14 bases map to TRBD2. V shed 5 bases, J shed 12 bases, and the junction held 15 bases outside the gene matches. Germline loops: CDR1 SGHTA, CDR2 FQGNSA. The CDR3 consists of 17 residues. The CDR3 DNA reads TGTGCCAGCAGCCTAGGGAGGGGACTAGCGGGAGAAAGAGGGCAGTTCTTC. The encoded protein is CASSLGRGLAGERGQFF.

The chain joins TRBV19 to TRBJ1-2; 7 bases align to TRBD1. V shed 4 bases and J 8 bases; nucleotides not matched to a gene: 4. CDR1 and CDR2 (germline): LNHDA, SQIVND (reference sequence). The CDR3 extends over 12 amino acids. The CDR3 here is CASSTDREGYTF. The CDR3 DNA follows: TGTGCCAGTAGTACCGACAGGGAAGGCTACACCTTC.

The V and J genes are TRBV5-1 and TRBJ2-7, with TRBD1 matching 8 bases. The CDR3 is 17 amino acids. The germline CDR1 and CDR2 sequences are SGHRS and YFSETQ. V lost 0 bases, J lost 3 bases, and 11 bases stayed unmatched. The CDR3 sequence is CASSLVPARTGNYEQYF. The CDR3 region has the DNA TGCGCCAGCAGCTTGGTCCCGGCTCGGACAGGGAACTACGAGCAGTACTTC.

This chain joins TRBV7-2 and TRBJ1-5, with 8 positions matching TRBD1. The J segment lost 2 bases and the V segment lost 2 bases, leaving 2 bases of the junction unmatched. The CDR3 totals 15 residues. Germline V gene sequence: CDR1 SGHTA, CDR2 FQGNSA. The CDR3 DNA follows: TGTGCCAGCAGCTTATCGGACAGGGGCAATCAGCCCCAGCATTTT. The encoded protein is CASSLSDRGNQPQHF.

The gene calls are TRBV9 and TRBJ1-1; TRBD1 matches 9 bases. Germline-derived CDR1 and CDR2 are SGDLS and YYNGEE. CDR3 size: 14 residues. Trimming removed 4 bases from V and 4 bases from J; junction bases left unmatched: 5. CDR3 DNA: TGTGCCAGCAGCAACGGACAGGGGAGCACTGAAGCTTTCTTT. This codes for CASSNGQGSTEAFF. Full variable domain (missing parts from reference TRBV9 and TRBJ1-1): DSGVTQTPKHLITATGQRVTLRCSPRSGDLSVYWYQQSLDQGLQFLIQYYNGEERAKGNILERFSAQQFPDLHSELNLSSLELGDSALYFCASSNGQGSTEAFFGQGTRLTVV.

The chain employs TRBV18 and TRBJ2-1; 8 bases are shared with TRBD2. With V trimmed by 6 bases and J by 6 bases, 10 bases remained unmatched. The germline CDR1 and CDR2 sequences are KGHSH and LQKENI. This CDR3 region has 15 residues. This CDR3 reads CASSADGRAGNEQFF. As DNA, the CDR3 is TGTGCCAGCTCCGCAGACGGGAGGGCCGGCAATGAGCAGTTCTTC.

The V and J genes are TRBV6-8 and TRBJ2-5; a weak D match, TRBD2 (6 bases). The V end was cut by 11 bases, the J end by 2 bases, with 12 bases between. The CDR3 extends over 12 amino acids. Germline V CDR1 and CDR2: MNHGY, SAAAGT. The DNA of the CDR3 is TGTGCCGTACCCCGGGGGCAAGAGACCCAGTACTTC. Residues: CAVPRGQETQYF.

CDR3 sequence reads: CASSLTSGRGADTQYF. As DNA, the CDR3 is TGTGCCAGCAGTTTGACTAGCGGGAGGGGAGCAGATACGCAGTATTTT. The chain is built from TRBV6-5 and TRBJ2-3; 14 nucleotides match TRBD2. The CDR3 has 16 residues. The V gene's germline CDR1 is MNHEY and CDR2 SVGAGI. V was clipped by 4 bases and J by 4 bases; unmatched bases: 4.

CDR3 bases: TGTGCCAGCAGTGACCCCGACAGGAAGAACTATGGCTACACCTTC. Its protein is CASSDPDRKNYGYTF. This chain uses TRBV2 with TRBJ1-2, with D possibly matching TRBD1 (6 bases). Trimming cost V 3 bases and J 2 bases, with 13 bases left between them. Looked up from germline, CDR1 is SNHLY and CDR2 is FYNNEI. This CDR3 is built from 15 residues.

V usage is TRBV6-4 and J usage is TRBJ2-1; TRBD1 matches at 9 bases. V was pared by 6 bases and J by 2 bases, with 5 bases of the junction left unmatched. The germline CDR1 and CDR2 sequences are MRHNA and SNTAGT. This CDR3 is 15 amino acids long. CDR3 DNA: TGTGCCAGCAGCCGGGACAGGGTCCCCTACAATGAGCAGTTCTTC. As protein: CASSRDRVPYNEQFF.

The chain joins TRBV4-1 to TRBJ2-6; D gene unclear. Trimming pared 6 bases from V and 0 bases from J, leaving 6 bases between. The germline V gene has CDR1 MGHRA and CDR2 YSYEKL. This CDR3 region has 14 residues. CDR3 region: CASSHNSGANVLTF. CDR3 nucleotides: TGCGCCAGCAGTCACAACTCTGGGGCCAACGTCCTGACTTTC.

This chain uses TRBV9 with TRBJ2-2; 9 bases agree with TRBD2. Per the germline V gene, CDR1 is SGDLS and CDR2 is YYNGEE. V was clipped by 0 bases and J by 3 bases; unmatched bases: 3. This CDR3 is built from 16 residues. The CDR3 nucleotides are TGTGCCAGCAGCGTAGATGCGGGAGGGGACACCGGGGAGCTGTTTTTT. This sequence encodes CASSVDAGGDTGELFF.

The rearrangement links TRBV11-1 to TRBJ1-2; TRBD1 is a possible D gene (6 bases). From germline, CDR1 is SGHAT and CDR2 FQDESV (reference sequence). The V end was cut by 5 bases, the J end by 5 bases, with 15 bases between. The CDR3 has 14 amino acids. The CDR3 DNA sequence: TGTGCCAGCAGCAAAGGGCCAGGGGATTATGGCTACACCTTC. Translating it yields CASSKGPGDYGYTF.

The rearrangement links TRBV10-3 to TRBJ1-2; weak D call: TRBD1 (5 bases). The CDR3 loop spans 13 amino acids. V dropped 10 bases and J dropped 2 bases, with 14 bases sitting between them. CDR1 and CDR2 (germline): ENHRY, SYGVKD. In DNA, the CDR3 is TGTGCCACTCTCAGCGGGGCCAACTATGGCTACACCTTC. It is translated as CATLSGANYGYTF.

The chain joins TRBV9 to TRBJ1-2; 7 bases line up with TRBD1. V lost 3 bases to trimming and J lost 5 bases; unmatched junction nucleotides: 13. CDR1 is SGDLS and CDR2 is YYNGEE in the germline V gene. The CDR3 is made up of 16 amino acids. In DNA form, the CDR3 reads TGTGCCAGCAGCGCCCTCGGGAGACAGGGCCGTTATGGCTACACCTTC. Amino acids: CASSALGRQGRYGYTF.

The chain joins TRBV10-2 to TRBJ2-2; 8 positions agree with TRBD2. With V trimmed by 3 bases and J by 4 bases, 4 bases remained unmatched. The CDR3 is made up of 15 amino acids. CDR1 is WSHSY, CDR2 SAAADI, per germline. The CDR3 region is CASSDERGSTGELFF. The CDR3 DNA follows: TGCGCCAGCAGTGATGAGCGGGGGAGCACCGGGGAGCTGTTTTTT.

This chain uses TRBV5-1 with TRBJ2-5; TRBD2 is a possible D gene (6 bases). The CDR3 spans 15 residues. The V and J ends lost 0 bases and 5 bases respectively, with 14 bases between them. The germline V gene encodes CDR1 SGHRS and CDR2 YFSETQ. CDR3 loop: CASSLAGGAGETQYF. CDR3 bases: TGCGCCAGCAGCTTGGCTGGAGGGGCGGGCGAGACCCAGTACTTC.